One and the same sample provided the 32 T cell receptor beta chains below, sequenced in a study of blood T cell repertoires in COVID-19. Libraries were prepared by immunoSEQ multiplex PCR; TCRdb keeps only in-frame clonotypes and omits some of them. The sample shows hundreds of thousands of clones, 75% to 90% of them seen only once. The sequenced sample consisted of peripheral blood. The receptors were gathered from a woman aged 50 to 65 who had recovered from COVID-19.

This chain connects TRBV7-9 to TRBJ1-2, with unresolved D. Per germline, CDR1 SEHNR and CDR2 FQNEAQ (reference sequence). The CDR3 sequence is 15 residues long. V lost 5 bases, J lost 8 bases, and 21 bases lay in between. The CDR3 loop is CASSPQTTVLSGYTF. In DNA form, the CDR3 reads TGTGCCAGCAGCCCACAAACCACAGTCCTTTCCGGCTACACCTTC.

V gene TRBV5-6 combines with J gene TRBJ1-5; weak D call: TRBD1 (5 bases). The germline V and J ends were trimmed by 1 base and 5 bases, with 10 bases remaining between them. CDR1 SGHDT and CDR2 YYEEEE come from the germline V gene. The CDR3 has 14 residues. The DNA for the CDR3 is TGTGCCAGCAGCTTGTTAGGGGTAGATCAGCCCCAGCATTTT. Protein product: CASSLLGVDQPQHF.

This clone came up once. The chain combines TRBV6-5 with TRBJ2-3; TRBD2 might be the D (5 bases). V was cut by 0 bases and J by 5 bases, with 12 bases left in between. Germline CDR1 reads MNHEY; CDR2 reads SVGAGI. There are 15 residues in the CDR3. CDR3 residues: CASSYSSGMLDTQYF. CDR3 DNA: TGTGCCAGCAGTTACTCGTCCGGGATGTTAGATACGCAGTATTTT.

The V call is TRBV27, the J call TRBJ1-1; D is undetermined. V shed 8 bases and J shed 4 bases, with 14 bases lying between them. Germline V lookup: CDR1 MNHEY, CDR2 SMNVEV (reference sequence). This CDR3 spans 13 amino acids. CDR3 DNA sequence: TGTGCCAGCCGGACGGGATTCGGCACTGAAGCTTTCTTT. It encodes CASRTGFGTEAFF.

The chain couples TRBV3-1 (or the pseudogene TRBV3-2) to TRBJ1-4; D gene unclear. This CDR3 is built from 15 residues. Trimming shortened V by 1 base and J by 8 bases, and 14 bases separated the two germline ends. Germline V CDR1 and CDR2: LGHDT, YNNKEL (reference sequence). CDR3 coding DNA: TGTGCCAGCAGCCAAGGTTCTGGGCTTGGAGAAAAACTGTTTTTT. Translation: CASSQGSGLGEKLFF.

V gene TRBV18 combines with J gene TRBJ2-7, with D perhaps matching TRBD1 (6 bases). The CDR3 is 14 residues long. The V end was cut by 6 bases, the J end by 2 bases, with 14 bases between. Germline assignment: CDR1 KGHSH and CDR2 LQKENI. The CDR3 sequence is CASSKGERPYEQYF. The CDR3, as DNA: TGTGCCAGCTCTAAGGGGGAGCGGCCCTACGAGCAGTACTTC. The entire variable domain, with the rest obtained from reference TRBV18 and TRBJ2-7, is as follows: NAGVMQNPRHLVRRRGQEARLRCSPMKGHSHVYWYRQLPEEGLKFMVYLQKENIIDESGMPKERFSAEFPKEGPSILRIQQVVRGDSAAYFCASSKGERPYEQYFGPGTRLTVT.

This chain links TRBV5-1 with TRBJ2-7, with D perhaps matching TRBD2 (5 bases). V was pared by 0 bases and J by 3 bases, with 10 bases between. Germline CDR1 reads SGHRS; CDR2 reads YFSETQ. The CDR3 is 14 residues long. The chain's CDR3 is CASSLGEGYYEQYF. The CDR3 DNA is TGCGCCAGCAGCTTGGGCGAGGGTTACTACGAGCAGTACTTC.

The V call is TRBV10-2, the J call TRBJ2-5; D perhaps matches TRBD2 (6 bases). The CDR3 has 17 residues. The V end was cut by 0 bases, the J end by 4 bases, with 18 bases between. Germline V gene sequence: CDR1 WSHSY, CDR2 SAAADI. The CDR3 DNA reads TGCGCCAGCAGTGAGTCTAAGGGGACTCCAGATCCAGAGACCCAGTACTTC. Its protein product is CASSESKGTPDPETQYF.

In its sample, this clone was seen a few times. V gene TRBV3-1 (or the pseudogene TRBV3-2) combines with J gene TRBJ2-1; 13 bases match TRBD2. Germline-derived CDR1 and CDR2 are LGHDT and YNNKEL (reference sequence). The V and J ends lost 6 bases and 4 bases, in that order; junction bases with no gene match: 6. CDR3 length equals 16 residues. CDR3 protein: CASSRQGLAGYNEQFF. The CDR3 nucleotides are TGTGCCAGCAGTCGACAGGGACTAGCGGGGTACAATGAGCAGTTCTTC.

V is TRBV19 and J is TRBJ2-2; the D gene is possibly TRBD2 (6 bases). Germline CDR1 reads LNHDA; CDR2 reads SQIVND (reference sequence). The CDR3 consists of 15 residues. The V end was cut by 6 bases, the J end by 7 bases, with 18 bases between. The CDR3 DNA reads as TGTGCCAGTAGCAATAGTGGAGGGCGAGGCGGGGAGCTGTTTTTT. It specifies CASSNSGGRGGELFF.

Only a few counts were recorded for this clone. This chain links TRBV6-2 or TRBV6-3 with TRBJ2-5; D is unclear. CDR3 size: 11 residues. Trimming took off 5 bases at V and 6 bases at J, with 7 bases between the two ends. The V gene's germline CDR1 is MNHEY and CDR2 SVGEGT. CDR3 in DNA: TGTGCCAGCAGTCTTCCCCAGACCCAGTACTTC. Amino acids: CASSLPQTQYF.

The chain employs TRBV27 and TRBJ2-7; maybe TRBD2 (7 bases). V was shortened by 6 bases and J by 4 bases, with 16 bases between the two germline ends. CDR1 MNHEY and CDR2 SMNVEV come from the germline V gene (reference sequence). The CDR3 length is 14 residues. The CDR3 sequence: CASSPGGGLYEQYF. CDR3 bases: TGTGCCAGCAGCCCGGGGGGCGGCCTTTACGAGCAGTACTTC.

Only one count was recorded for this clone. The chain links TRBV19 to TRBJ1-4, with D unresolved. Germline V gene sequence: CDR1 LNHDA, CDR2 SQIVND (reference sequence). Trimming cost V 7 bases and J 8 bases, with 14 bases left between them. This CDR3 has 13 residues. This CDR3 reads CASKVRRGEKLFF. The CDR3 region has the DNA TGTGCCAGTAAAGTCAGGCGTGGGGAAAAACTGTTTTTT.

The chain uses TRBV30 and TRBJ2-3; 7 nucleotides match TRBD1. Germline loops: CDR1 GTSNPN, CDR2 SVGIG (reference sequence). Trimming took 1 base from V and 0 from J; bases not matched to a gene: 4. The CDR3 consists of 15 residues. Here the CDR3 DNA reads TGTGCCTGGAGTGGGCTCAGGGGGAGCACAGATACGCAGTATTTT. This sequence encodes CAWSGLRGSTDTQYF.

This clone has a single count. The J gene is TRBJ2-2, the V gene TRBV3-1 (or the pseudogene TRBV3-2); weak D call: TRBD2 (6 bases). CDR1 LGHDT and CDR2 YNNKEL come from the germline V gene (reference sequence). V was trimmed by 1 base and J by 1 base, leaving 13 bases between them. The CDR3 loop spans 17 amino acids. CDR3 nucleotides: TGTGCCAGCAGCCAAGCCGGTCGCGGGGAGAACACCGGGGAGCTGTTTTTT. Protein sequence: CASSQAGRGENTGELFF.

A single count supports this clone. The chain combines TRBV4-3 with TRBJ1-1; D remains ambiguous. The CDR3 has 15 amino acids. The V gene's germline CDR1 is LGHNA and CDR2 YSLEER. Deletions cut 0 bases from V and 6 bases from J, with 14 bases between. CDR3 loop: CASSQDRGGFAEAFF. DNA for the CDR3: TGCGCCAGCAGCCAAGATCGAGGAGGGTTCGCTGAAGCTTTCTTT.

The CDR3 region is CAWSYRGLSNQPQHF. The CDR3 nucleotides read TGTGCCTGGAGTTACAGGGGGCTGAGCAATCAGCCCCAGCATTTT. The V gene is TRBV30, the J gene TRBJ1-5, with 9 positions matching TRBD1. The J segment lost 1 base and the V segment lost 2 bases, leaving 3 bases of the junction unmatched. Germline V gives CDR1 GTSNPN, CDR2 SVGIG (reference sequence). The CDR3 totals 15 residues.

This chain links TRBV27 with TRBJ1-5; D possibly corresponds to TRBD1 (5 bases). This CDR3 has 14 amino acids. Trimming pared 5 bases from V and 3 bases from J, leaving 11 bases between. CDR1 is MNHEY and CDR2 is SMNVEV in the germline V gene (reference sequence). In DNA, the CDR3 is TGTGCCAGCAGTCACCAGGGTCCCAATCAGCCCCAGCATTTT. Translation gives CASSHQGPNQPQHF.

The chain joins TRBV27 to TRBJ1-6, with a tentative D call TRBD1 (6 bases). Germline V gene sequence: CDR1 MNHEY, CDR2 SMNVEV (reference sequence). CDR3 length: 15 amino acids. Trimming removed 6 bases at V and 5 bases at J, with 14 bases between. CDR3 sequence reads: CASRPGTHDNSPLHF. CDR3 DNA: TGTGCCAGCAGGCCCGGGACACATGATAATTCACCCCTCCACTTT.

The V and J genes are TRBV10-3 and TRBJ2-1, with D maybe TRBD2 (6 bases). Germline loops: CDR1 ENHRY, CDR2 SYGVKD. The CDR3 extends over 15 amino acids. V gave up 10 bases and J gave up 4 bases, with 20 bases separating them. The CDR3 nucleotides read TGTGCCACCGGCTTGGAGGGTGTTCGGTACAATGAGCAGTTCTTC. It yields the protein CATGLEGVRYNEQFF.

The rearrangement links TRBV15 to TRBJ1-3, with D perhaps TRBD1 (6 bases). The germline V and J ends were trimmed by 3 bases and 4 bases, with 10 bases remaining between them. Per germline, CDR1 LNHNV and CDR2 YYDKDF (reference sequence). The CDR3 sequence is 14 residues long. In DNA, the CDR3 is TGTGCCACCAGCAGGGACAGCTTGGGAAACACCATATATTTT. Its protein is CATSRDSLGNTIYF. The full variable domain, in which reference TRBV15 and TRBJ1-3 provide the parts outside the CDR3, is DAMVIQNPRYQVTQFGKPVTLSCSQTLNHNVMYWYQQKSSQAPKLLFHYYDKDFNNEADTPDNFQSRRPNTSFCFLDIRSPGLGDTAMYLCATSRDSLGNTIYFGEGSWLTVV.

This chain joins TRBV19 and TRBJ1-5; D is unresolved. The CDR3 contains 14 residues. Germline values: CDR1 LNHDA, CDR2 SQIVND (reference sequence). Trimming took off 5 bases at V and 0 bases at J, with 8 bases between the two ends. CDR3 sequence: CASSLGDSNQPQHF. DNA of the CDR3: TGTGCCAGTAGTCTCGGAGATAGCAATCAGCCCCAGCATTTT.

V is TRBV15 and J is TRBJ2-3, with TRBD1 identical over 7 bases. Trimming cost V 0 bases and J 2 bases; bases outside gene matches: 8. The CDR3 extends over 17 amino acids. Germline V gene sequence: CDR1 LNHNV, CDR2 YYDKDF (reference sequence). The CDR3, as DNA: TGTGCCACCAGCAGAGATGAAGGGGGCGCCTTCACAGATACGCAGTATTTT. As protein: CATSRDEGGAFTDTQYF.

The V and J genes are TRBV6-5 and TRBJ1-2; D is perhaps TRBD1 (6 bases). The germline V and J ends were trimmed by 0 bases and 8 bases, with 13 bases remaining between them. Germline CDR1 MNHEY, CDR2 SVGAGI. CDR3 length: 14 residues. DNA for the CDR3: TGTGCCAGCAGTTACTCAGGGGGTTATTGGGGCTACACCTTC. This translates into CASSYSGGYWGYTF.

The J gene is TRBJ2-1, the V gene TRBV24-1; 11 positions agree with TRBD2. V lost 5 bases to trimming and J lost 5 bases; unmatched junction nucleotides: 7. CDR1 and CDR2 (germline): KGHDR, SFDVKD. The CDR3 contains 16 residues. DNA of the CDR3: TGTGCCACCAGTGGTTTACTAGCGGGAGATAACAATGAGCAGTTCTTC. Translated, it gives CATSGLLAGDNNEQFF.

This clone was counted a few times. The V call is TRBV7-3, the J call TRBJ1-1, with TRBD1 identical over 9 bases. The CDR3 spans 14 residues. CDR1 SGHTA and CDR2 FQGTGA come from the germline V gene. The trim removed 2 bases at V and 5 bases at J, leaving 3 bases unmatched. The CDR3 nucleotides read TGTGCCAGCAGCTTAGGACAGGGGAATACTGAAGCTTTCTTT. Protein sequence: CASSLGQGNTEAFF.

CDR3 residues: CASSLDGENTEAFF. CDR3 bases: TGTGCCAGCAGCTTGGACGGGGAGAACACTGAAGCTTTCTTT. The chain links TRBV5-4 to TRBJ1-1; no reliable D call. Germline V gives CDR1 SGHNT, CDR2 YYREEE (reference sequence). CDR3 length: 14 residues. The V and J ends lost 0 bases and 1 base respectively, with 7 bases between them.

The chain links TRBV30 to TRBJ2-2; 7 bases match TRBD1. With V trimmed by 1 base and J by 7 bases, 6 bases remained unmatched. This CDR3 contains 14 residues. The germline V gene has CDR1 GTSNPN and CDR2 SVGIG (reference sequence). CDR3 sequence (DNA): TGTGCCTGGAGTGGCCCGACAGGGTACGGGGAGCTGTTTTTT. Translated: CAWSGPTGYGELFF. Looking up the rest from reference TRBV30 and TRBJ2-2 gives the full variable domain: SQTIHQWPATLVQPVGSPLSLECTVEGTSNPNLYWYRQAAGRGLQLLFYSVGIGQISSEVPQNLSASRPQDRQFILSSKKLLLSDSGFYLCAWSGPTGYGELFFGEGSRLTVL.

J is TRBJ1-3 and V is TRBV4-1; 7 nucleotides align to TRBD1. The ends lost 0 bases at V and 2 bases at J; junction bases unmatched: 10. The CDR3 is made up of 18 amino acids. Germline V gene lookup returns CDR1 MGHRA and CDR2 YSYEKL. The CDR3 bases are TGCGCCAGCAGCCAAGATAAACAGGGGATGGGAACTGGAAACACCATATATTTT. It translates to CASSQDKQGMGTGNTIYF.

This chain uses TRBV6-4 with TRBJ1-5, with D perhaps matching TRBD1 (5 bases). This CDR3 has 13 residues. In germline, CDR1 is MRHNA, CDR2 SNTAGT. V shed 8 bases and J shed 6 bases, with 14 bases lying between them. CDR3 bases: TGTGCCAGCCCTTCGGGGGGTGGTCAGCCCCAGCATTTT. It is translated as CASPSGGGQPQHF.

CDR3 loop: CASSFNRDASPLHF. Written as DNA, the CDR3 is TGTGCCAGCAGTTTTAACAGGGATGCGTCACCCCTCCACTTT. V is TRBV6-2 or TRBV6-3 and J is TRBJ1-6; possible D gene TRBD1, 6 bases. The V gene lost 4 bases and the J gene lost 10 bases, with 14 bases spanning the gap. Germline CDR1 is MNHEY and CDR2 is SVGEGT. The CDR3 is 14 residues long.

The J gene is TRBJ1-1, the V gene TRBV29-1, with TRBD1 matching over 7 bases. V lost 4 bases and J lost 4; bases outside the gene matches: 6. The CDR3 length is 13 residues. The germline V gene encodes CDR1 SQVTM and CDR2 ANQGSEA. The CDR3 sequence: CSVVVSGGTEAFF. The CDR3 DNA is TGCAGCGTTGTGGTGTCAGGGGGCACTGAAGCTTTCTTT. Together with reference TRBV29-1 and TRBJ1-1, the CDR3 gives the full variable domain: SAVISQKPSRDICQRGTSLTIQCQVDSQVTMMFWYRQQPGQSLTLIATANQGSEATYESGFVIDKFPISRPNLTFSTLTVSNMSPEDSSIYLCSVVVSGGTEAFFGQGTRLTVV.